This T cell receptor beta chain was sequenced in a study of cytomegalovirus exposure and HLA in healthy donors. Amplification used 60 Vbeta primers and 13 Jbeta primers. Measured with immunoSEQ multiplex PCR; TCRdb has only the in-frame clones, and not every one. The table records 150,000 to 200,000 clones, over 75% of them present only once. A word on this clone: What it binds is not known.

Study-wide points: Later analysis indicated greater clonal expansion among HLA-associated TCR beta chains than among equally common other chains. Investigators reported about 160 TCR beta chains as tied to cytomegalovirus. A link between a missense DCLRE1C variant and TCR beta V- and J-gene trimming emerged from a later analysis.

Germline CDR1 reads ENHRY; CDR2 reads SYGVKD. The germline V and J ends were trimmed by 10 bases and 0 bases, with 12 bases remaining between them. This CDR3 spans 13 amino acids. The receptor was derived from a female donor in good health and CMV-seronegative. The specimen was PBMCs. V gene TRBV10-3 combines with J gene TRBJ1-2; D might be TRBD1 (6 bases). CDR3 nucleotide sequence: TGTGCCACTCAGGGGACGGCTAACTATGGCTACACCTTC. The encoded protein is CATQGTANYGYTF.